The TCR beta chain under discussion was sequenced for a study of blood T cell repertoires in COVID-19. Study context: Samples came from the United States, Italy and Spain, spanning acute and convalescent COVID-19. PBMCs, B-cell-depleted T cells, or T cells provided the cDNA or gDNA that made up the material.

The CDR3 contains 16 residues. V lost 0 bases to trimming and J lost 5 bases, with 13 bases between them. Germline V lookup: CDR1 LNHNV, CDR2 YYDKDF (reference sequence). Original processing notes: Estimated nucleated cell counts came from reference gene primer amplification. Sequenced by immunoSEQ multiplex PCR; TCRdb stores in-frame clones only, minus some. V and J calls and clone size are copied from that table; D and trimming were computed from the DNA. In the table there are tens of thousands of clones, about 73% of which are singletons. The chain employs TRBV15 and TRBJ1-4; perhaps TRBD1 as D (5 bases). The sequenced sample consisted of peripheral blood. The clonotype was recovered from a woman older than 75 with acute or convalescent COVID-19. The chain's CDR3 is CATSRDSGAGNEKLFF. CDR3 DNA sequence: TGTGCCACCAGCAGAGATTCTGGGGCCGGCAATGAAAAACTGTTTTTT. Looking up the rest from reference TRBV15 and TRBJ1-4 gives the full variable domain: DAMVIQNPRYQVTQFGKPVTLSCSQTLNHNVMYWYQQKSSQAPKLLFHYYDKDFNNEADTPDNFQSRRPNTSFCFLDIRSPGLGDTAMYLCATSRDSGAGNEKLFFGSGTQLSVL.